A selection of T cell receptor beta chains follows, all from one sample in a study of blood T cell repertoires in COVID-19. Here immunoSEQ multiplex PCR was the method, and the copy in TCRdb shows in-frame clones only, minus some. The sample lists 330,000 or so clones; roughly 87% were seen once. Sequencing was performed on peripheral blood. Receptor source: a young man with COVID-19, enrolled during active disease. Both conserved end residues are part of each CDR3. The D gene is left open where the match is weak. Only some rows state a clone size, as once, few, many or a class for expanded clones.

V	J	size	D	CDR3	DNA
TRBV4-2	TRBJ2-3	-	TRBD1	CASSARDRVRDNTDTQYF	TGTGCCAGCAGCGCCCGGGACAGGGTGAGGGACAACACAGATACGCAGTATTTT
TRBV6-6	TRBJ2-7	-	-	CASSYTLLYEQYF	TGTGCCAGCAGTTACACCTTACTCTACGAGCAGTACTTC
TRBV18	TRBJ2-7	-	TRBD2	CASSREASGAAYEQYF	TGTGCCAGCTCACGGGAGGCTAGCGGGGCGGCCTACGAGCAGTACTTC
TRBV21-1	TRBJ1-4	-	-	CASSSGRGLEKLFF	TGTGCCAGCAGCAGTGGAAGAGGGCTCGAAAAACTGTTTTTT
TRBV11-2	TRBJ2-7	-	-	CASSLADEQYF	TGTGCCAGCAGCTTAGCTGACGAGCAGTACTTC
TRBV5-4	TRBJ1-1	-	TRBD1	CASSLATGVGTEAFF	TGTGCCAGCAGCTTGGCGACAGGGGTTGGGACTGAAGCTTTCTTT
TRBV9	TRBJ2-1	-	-	CASSERYVEPYNEQFF	TGTGCCAGCAGCGAGAGGTACGTCGAGCCCTACAATGAGCAGTTCTTC
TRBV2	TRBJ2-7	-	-	CATSGTPLSAYEQYF	TGTGCCACCTCGGGGACACCCCTATCTGCCTACGAGCAGTACTTC
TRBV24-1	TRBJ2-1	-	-	CATSETGSYNEQFF	TGTGCCACCAGTGAAACGGGGAGCTACAATGAGCAGTTCTTC
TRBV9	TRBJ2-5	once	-	CASSVAWGGSETQYF	TGTGCCAGCAGCGTAGCTTGGGGGGGCAGCGAGACCCAGTACTTC
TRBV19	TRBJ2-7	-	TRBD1	CASSLRTGAGYEQYF	TGTGCCAGTAGCCTACGGACAGGGGCTGGATACGAGCAGTACTTC
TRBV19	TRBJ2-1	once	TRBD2	CASSILAGGEQFF	TGTGCCAGTAGTATTTTAGCGGGGGGGGAGCAGTTCTTC
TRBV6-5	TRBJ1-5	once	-	CASSYYQSNQPQHF	TGTGCCAGCAGTTACTACCAGAGCAATCAGCCCCAGCATTTT
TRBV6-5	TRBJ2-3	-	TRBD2	CASSRREGTDTQYF	TGTGCCAGCAGTCGCAGGGAGGGGACAGATACGCAGTATTTT
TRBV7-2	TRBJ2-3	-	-	CASSPRGLAGDTQYF	TGTGCCAGCAGCCCAAGAGGCCTCGCGGGAGATACGCAGTATTTT
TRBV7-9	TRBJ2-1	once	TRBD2	CASSLSGLAIEQFF	TGTGCCAGCAGCTTGTCAGGACTAGCGATTGAGCAGTTCTTC
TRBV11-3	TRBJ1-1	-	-	CASSRQKNTEAFF	TGTGCCAGCAGCCGACAGAAGAACACTGAAGCTTTCTTT
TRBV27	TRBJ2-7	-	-	CASSSLQVYEQYF	TGTGCCAGCAGTTCCCTGCAGGTCTACGAGCAGTACTTC
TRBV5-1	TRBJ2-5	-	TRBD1	CASSSGDRGFRETQYF	TGCGCCAGCAGCTCCGGGGACAGGGGGTTCCGGGAGACCCAGTACTTC
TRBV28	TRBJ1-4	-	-	CASSFRQATNEKLFF	TGTGCCAGCAGTTTTAGGCAGGCAACTAATGAAAAACTGTTTTTT
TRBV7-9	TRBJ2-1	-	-	CASSPDRALVSEQFF	TGTGCCAGCAGCCCCGACAGAGCGTTAGTTTCTGAGCAGTTCTTC
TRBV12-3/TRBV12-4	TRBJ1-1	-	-	CASSLGQNTEAFF	TGTGCCAGCAGTCTCGGACAGAACACTGAAGCTTTCTTT
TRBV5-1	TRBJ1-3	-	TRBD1	CASSRFDRGSGNTIYF	TGCGCCAGCAGCCGGTTCGACAGGGGCTCTGGAAACACCATATATTTT
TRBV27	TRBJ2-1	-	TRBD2	CASSIAGGYNEQFF	TGTGCCAGCAGTATAGCGGGAGGCTACAATGAGCAGTTCTTC
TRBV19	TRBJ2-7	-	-	CATQSGETYF	TGTGCCACCCAGTCGGGAGAGACGTACTTC
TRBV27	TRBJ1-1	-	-	CASTPQRGEGRAEAFF	TGTGCCAGCACCCCCCAGAGGGGGGAGGGGAGAGCTGAAGCTTTCTTT
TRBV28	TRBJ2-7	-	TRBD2	CASSLSGRARSYEQYF	TGTGCCAGCAGTTTATCCGGGAGGGCCCGGTCCTACGAGCAGTACTTC
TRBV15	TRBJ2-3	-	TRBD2	CATSRDRFRGAGGKDTQYF	TGTGCCACCAGCAGAGATCGTTTCCGAGGAGCGGGGGGGAAAGATACGCAGTATTTT
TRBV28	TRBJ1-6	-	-	CASIEGVNSPLHF	TGTGCCAGCATAGAGGGGGTGAATTCACCCCTCCACTTT
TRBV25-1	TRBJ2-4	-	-	CASTQGGGGRFLYF	TGTGCCAGCACCCAAGGGGGGGGCGGGCGTTTTTTGTACTTC
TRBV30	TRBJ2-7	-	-	CAWGPLDLRGEQYF	TGTGCCTGGGGACCCCTCGACCTCAGGGGCGAGCAGTACTTC
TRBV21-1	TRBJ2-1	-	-	CASSRRLAGVPNEQFF	TGTGCCAGCAGCCGTCGACTAGCGGGAGTCCCCAATGAGCAGTTCTTC
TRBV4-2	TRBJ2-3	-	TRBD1	CASSHLGRDRGTDTQYF	TGTGCCAGCAGCCATCTTGGCCGGGACAGGGGCACAGATACGCAGTATTTT
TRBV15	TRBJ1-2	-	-	CATSRDRVAYTF	TGTGCCACCAGCAGAGATCGGGTTGCCTACACCTTC
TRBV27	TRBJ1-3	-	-	CASRGWGGGNTIYF	TGTGCCAGCAGGGGTTGGGGGGGCGGAAACACCATATATTTT
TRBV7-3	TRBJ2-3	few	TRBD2	CASSLNPPGPGGTDTQYF	TGTGCCAGCAGCTTAAACCCGCCGGGACCGGGAGGGACAGATACGCAGTATTTT
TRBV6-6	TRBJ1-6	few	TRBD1	CASSRDREGSPLHF	TGTGCCAGCAGTCGCGACAGGGAAGGATCACCCCTCCACTTT
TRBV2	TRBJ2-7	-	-	CASSPQRISYEQYF	TGTGCCAGCAGTCCTCAGAGGATTTCCTACGAGCAGTACTTC
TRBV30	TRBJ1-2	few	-	CAWSVDSNYGYTF	TGTGCCTGGAGTGTAGACAGTAACTATGGCTACACCTTC
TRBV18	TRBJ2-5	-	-	CASSPPSGLETQYF	TGTGCCAGCTCACCACCGTCAGGCTTAGAGACCCAGTACTTC
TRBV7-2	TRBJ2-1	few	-	CASSPTQNEQFF	TGTGCCAGCAGCCCTACACAGAATGAGCAGTTCTTC
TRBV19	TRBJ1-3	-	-	CASSIQAGQYSGNTIYF	TGTGCCAGTAGTATTCAAGCCGGACAGTACTCTGGAAACACCATATATTTT
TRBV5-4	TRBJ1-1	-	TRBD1	CASSLSPGQGSAFF	TGTGCCAGCAGCTTGTCTCCGGGACAGGGGTCAGCTTTCTTT
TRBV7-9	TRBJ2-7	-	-	CATTYLAPTPYEQYF	TGTGCCACAACTTATCTAGCACCGACCCCCTACGAGCAGTACTTC
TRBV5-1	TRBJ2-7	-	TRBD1	CASSWDREIYEQYF	TGCGCCAGCAGCTGGGACAGGGAAATCTACGAGCAGTACTTC
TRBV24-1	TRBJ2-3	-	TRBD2	CATSDPTAGGDTDTQYF	TGTGCCACCAGTGATCCGACAGCGGGAGGGGACACAGATACGCAGTATTTT
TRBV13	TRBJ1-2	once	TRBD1	CASSPTGTGGRYGYTF	TGTGCCAGCAGCCCGACCGGGACAGGGGGTCGATATGGCTACACCTTC
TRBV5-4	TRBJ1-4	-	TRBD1	CASSSRGATNEKLFF	TGTGCCAGCAGCTCCAGGGGGGCAACTAATGAAAAACTGTTTTTT
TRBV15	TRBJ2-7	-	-	CATSRDETGSYEQYF	TGTGCCACCAGCAGAGACGAGACAGGAAGCTACGAGCAGTACTTC
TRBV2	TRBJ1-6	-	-	CASTQFNSPLHF	TGTGCCAGCACGCAGTTTAATTCACCCCTCCACTTT
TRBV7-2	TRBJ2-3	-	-	CASSLGGPIDTQYF	TGTGCCAGCAGCTTAGGGGGGCCCATCGATACGCAGTATTTT
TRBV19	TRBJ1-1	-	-	CASRPQGGNTEAFF	TGTGCCAGTAGGCCTCAGGGAGGGAACACTGAAGCTTTCTTT
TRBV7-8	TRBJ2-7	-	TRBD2	CASSLGTSEIYEQYF	TGTGCCAGCAGCCTAGGGACTAGCGAAATCTACGAGCAGTACTTC
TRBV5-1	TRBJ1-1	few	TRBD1	CASRQGQDTEAFF	TGCGCCAGCAGACAGGGACAGGACACTGAAGCTTTCTTT